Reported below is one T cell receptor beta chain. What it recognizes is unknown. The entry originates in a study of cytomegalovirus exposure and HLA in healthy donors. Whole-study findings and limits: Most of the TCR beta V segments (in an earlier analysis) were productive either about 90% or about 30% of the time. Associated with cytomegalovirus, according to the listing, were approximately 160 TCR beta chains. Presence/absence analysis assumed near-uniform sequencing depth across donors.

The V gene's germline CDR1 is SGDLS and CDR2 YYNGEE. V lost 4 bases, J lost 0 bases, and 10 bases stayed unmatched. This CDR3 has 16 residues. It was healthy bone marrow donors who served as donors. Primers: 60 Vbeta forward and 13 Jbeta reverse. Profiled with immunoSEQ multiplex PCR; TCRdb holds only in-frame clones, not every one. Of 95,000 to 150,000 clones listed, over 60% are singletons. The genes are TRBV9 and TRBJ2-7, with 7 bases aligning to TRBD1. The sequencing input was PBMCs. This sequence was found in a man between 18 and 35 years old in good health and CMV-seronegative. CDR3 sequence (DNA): TGTGCCAGCAGCTCACGGCTATGGGACAGCTCCTACGAGCAGTACTTC. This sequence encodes CASSSRLWDSSYEQYF.